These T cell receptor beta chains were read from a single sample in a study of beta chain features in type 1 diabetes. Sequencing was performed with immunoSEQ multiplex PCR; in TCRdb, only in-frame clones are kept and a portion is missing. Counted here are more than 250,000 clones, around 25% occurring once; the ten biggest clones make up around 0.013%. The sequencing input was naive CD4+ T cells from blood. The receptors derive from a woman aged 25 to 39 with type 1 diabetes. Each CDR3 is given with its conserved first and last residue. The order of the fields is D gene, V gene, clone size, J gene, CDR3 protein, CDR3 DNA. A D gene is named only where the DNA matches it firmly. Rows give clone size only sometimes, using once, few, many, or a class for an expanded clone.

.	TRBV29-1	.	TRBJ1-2	CSVDTDRSYYGYTF	TGCAGCGTTGACACGGACAGATCTTACTATGGCTACACCTTC
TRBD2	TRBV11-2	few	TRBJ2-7	CASSSIAGSGEQYF	TGTGCCAGCAGCTCTATAGCGGGATCTGGAGAGCAGTACTTC
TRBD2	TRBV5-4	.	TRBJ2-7	CASSPVAGGHEQYF	TGTGCCAGCAGCCCGGTGGCGGGAGGCCACGAGCAGTACTTC
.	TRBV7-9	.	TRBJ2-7	CASSLSAATYEQYF	TGTGCCAGCAGCTTATCGGCAGCGACCTACGAGCAGTACTTC
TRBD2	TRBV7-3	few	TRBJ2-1	CASSFAGVNEQFF	TGTGCCAGCAGCTTCGCGGGAGTTAATGAGCAGTTCTTC
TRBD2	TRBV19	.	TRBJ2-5	CASSMTSGRARGETQYF	TGTGCCAGTAGTATGACTAGCGGGAGGGCCAGGGGAGAGACCCAGTACTTC
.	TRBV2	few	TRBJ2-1	CASTSGLNSYNEQFF	TGTGCCAGCACCTCCGGACTAAACAGCTACAATGAGCAGTTCTTC
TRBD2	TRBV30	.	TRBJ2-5	CAGTSGDQETQYF	TGTGCCGGAACTAGCGGGGACCAAGAGACCCAGTACTTC
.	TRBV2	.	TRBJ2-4	CASSEVLALAKNIQYF	TGTGCCAGCAGTGAAGTATTGGCTCTAGCCAAAAACATTCAGTACTTC
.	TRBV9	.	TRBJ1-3	CASSVGQLTSSSGNTIYF	TGTGCCAGCAGCGTTGGACAGCTTACCTCATCCTCTGGAAACACCATATATTTT
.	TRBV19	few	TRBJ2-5	CASSFSREETQYF	TGTGCCAGTAGTTTTTCTCGGGAAGAGACCCAGTACTTC
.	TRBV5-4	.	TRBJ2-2	CASSLDGVAPAGELFF	TGTGCCAGCAGCTTGGATGGAGTAGCTCCCGCCGGGGAGCTGTTTTTT
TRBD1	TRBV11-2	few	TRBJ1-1	CASSPSHRGAFF	TGTGCCAGCAGCCCAAGCCACAGGGGTGCTTTCTTT
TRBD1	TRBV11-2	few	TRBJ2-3	CASSLGQGPDTQYF	TGTGCCAGCAGCTTAGGACAGGGGCCAGATACGCAGTATTTT
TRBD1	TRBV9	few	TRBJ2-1	CASDPDRVHEQFF	TGTGCCAGCGACCCAGACAGGGTGCATGAGCAGTTCTTC